The present entry profiles one TCR beta chain with its context. What it binds is unknown. TCRdb ran MiXCR on the reads and lists one entry per CDR3 protein. Here the sample spans about 55,000 distinct CDR3 sequences, 20% being singletons. There are 14 residues in the CDR3. The V end was cut by 8 bases, the J end by 0 bases, with 11 bases between. CDR1 is ENHRY, CDR2 SYGVKD, per germline. The data were obtained in a study of T cell repertoires in cytomegalovirus infection. Study-level points and caveats: Using cumulative public TCR beta family frequency, the authors identified those who carried CMV together with the relevant HLA.

This TCR came from a human donor in good health (CMV status not recorded). Some clones in this sample may be carry-over from other donors' samples. The gene calls are TRBV10-3 and TRBJ1-3, with a possible D match to TRBD1 (5 bases). Sequencing was performed on CD8+ T cells from cultured PBMCs, taken from culture after CMV antigen stimulation. The CDR3 DNA reads TGTGCCATCCGGAGGGACCCCTCTGGAAACACCATATATTTT. It encodes CAIRRDPSGNTIYF.